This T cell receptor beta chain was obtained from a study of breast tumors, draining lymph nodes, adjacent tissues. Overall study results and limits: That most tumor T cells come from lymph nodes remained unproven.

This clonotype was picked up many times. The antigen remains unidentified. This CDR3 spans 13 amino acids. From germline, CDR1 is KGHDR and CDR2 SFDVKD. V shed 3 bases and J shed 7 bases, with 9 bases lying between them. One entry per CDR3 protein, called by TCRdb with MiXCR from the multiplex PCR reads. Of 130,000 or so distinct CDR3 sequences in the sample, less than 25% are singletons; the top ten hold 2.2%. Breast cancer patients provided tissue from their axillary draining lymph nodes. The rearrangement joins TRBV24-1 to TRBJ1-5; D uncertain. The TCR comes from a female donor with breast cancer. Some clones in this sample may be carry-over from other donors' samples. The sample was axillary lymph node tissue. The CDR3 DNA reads TGTGCCACCAGTGATGGTCAATTGCAGCCCCAGCATTTT. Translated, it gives CATSDGQLQPQHF.